This TCR beta chain originates from a study of beta chain features in type 1 diabetes. In the study overall: Age, gender and cell yields were alike across patients and healthy donors.

A heparinised blood draw that averaged around 100 mL was obtained once from each donor. Central memory, naive, regulatory and stem cell-like memory CD4+ cells were sorted by CD45RO/CCR7/CD25/CD127/CD95/CD27. Trimming took off 9 bases at V and 4 bases at J, with 6 bases between the two ends. The CDR3 sequence is 10 residues long. Germline lookup yields CDR1 WNHNN and CDR2 SYGVQD (reference sequence). Overall study findings and caveats: Shorter TCRB CDR3s, moderately but significantly so, were found in Type 1 diabetes patients in all four CD4+ subsets.

Expressed TCRB transcripts were sequenced, since all the RNA that had been isolated was reverse transcribed. Around 3.9 million reads on average were seen across naive, central memory and regulatory T cell samples. Sequencing was performed with immunoSEQ multiplex PCR; in TCRdb, only in-frame clones are kept and a portion is missing. Among 150,000 to 200,000 clones, over 55% were seen once, and the ten largest hold around 0.08%. A note on this clone: Its specificity is unknown.

The V gene is TRBV10-1, the J gene TRBJ2-5; D unclear. This receptor was obtained from a man aged 30 to 39 with type 1 diabetes. Specimen: naive CD4+ T cells from blood. The CDR3 region is CARLPETQYF. The CDR3 nucleotides read TGCGCCAGACTCCCAGAGACCCAGTACTTC.